Listed here is a single TCR beta chain. Its antigen is not known. This sample was taken from a study of cytomegalovirus exposure and HLA in healthy donors. CDR3 size: 12 residues. Germline-derived CDR1 and CDR2 are SGHRS and YFSETQ. V lost 4 bases and J lost 7, with 12 bases in between. Study-wide points: 164 TCR beta chains were listed as cytomegalovirus-associated. Immune exposure information available was restricted to CMV serostatus. Productive rates of about 87% or about 30% were seen for most TCR beta V segments in an earlier analysis.

The study ran its PCR with 60 Vbeta and 13 Jbeta primers. As originally analysed: Tens of millions of unique TCR beta chains, 9 million to 11 million shared, were counted in a later analysis. Here immunoSEQ multiplex PCR was the method, and the copy in TCRdb shows in-frame clones only, minus some. V, J and clone size were drawn from that table, and D and trimming were deduced from the DNA. The sample shows 100,000 to 150,000 clones, around 77% of them seen only once. Sequenced input: PBMCs. The chain combines TRBV5-1 with TRBJ2-7, with D unclear. The sequence derives from a man aged 18 to 29 in good health and CMV-seropositive. The CDR3 sequence is CASSQTPLEQYF. The CDR3 nucleotides read TGCGCCAGCAGCCAAACCCCACTAGAGCAGTACTTC.